The 26 T cell receptor beta chains below were found in one sample sequenced in a study of T cell clonotyping in hematopoietic cell transplantation. Here immunoSEQ multiplex PCR was the method, and the copy in TCRdb shows in-frame clones only, minus some. Of under 45,000 clones in the sample, approximately 95% are singletons; the top ten hold around 1.5%. Time point in this sample: recipient sample about 28 days before transplant, after cytoreduction. Sequencing used peripheral blood mononuclear cells, obtained before stem cell transplant. The source is a man aged 40-49 years with chronic myeloid leukemia. Some clones in this sample may be carry-over from other donors' samples.

J is TRBJ1-1 and V is TRBV19; D unresolved. V dropped 2 bases and J dropped 1 base, with 5 bases sitting between them. The CDR3 totals 13 residues. Germline CDR1 is LNHDA and CDR2 is SQIVND (reference sequence). The CDR3 sequence: CASSIIANTEAFF. CDR3 DNA sequence: TGTGCCAGTAGTATAATAGCGAACACTGAAGCTTTCTTT. Drawing the rest from reference TRBV19 and TRBJ1-1, the complete variable domain is DGGITQSPKYLFRKEGQNVTLSCEQNLNHDAMYWYRQDPGQGLRLIYYSQIVNDFQKGDIAEGYSVSREKKESFPLTVTSAQKNPTAFYLCASSIIANTEAFFGQGTRLTVV.

The chain is built from TRBV28 and TRBJ1-2; possibly TRBD1 for D (6 bases). CDR1 is MDHEN, CDR2 SYDVKM, per germline. The CDR3 is made up of 11 amino acids. V gave up 6 bases and J gave up 6 bases, with 8 bases separating them. For the CDR3, the DNA is TGTGCCAGCAGGCCAGGGGATGGCTACACCTTC. As protein: CASRPGDGYTF.

The J gene is TRBJ1-5, the V gene TRBV13; 8 nucleotides match TRBD1. CDR1 PRHDT and CDR2 FYEKMQ come from the germline V gene (reference sequence). This CDR3 comprises 14 residues. The junction had 4 bases not matched to a gene; V was cut back by 6 bases and J by 3 bases. This CDR3 reads CASSWGQVNQPQHF. The CDR3 nucleotides read TGTGCCAGCAGTTGGGGACAGGTCAATCAGCCCCAGCATTTT.

The chain carries TRBV19 and TRBJ2-7; TRBD2 matches at 8 bases. This CDR3 has 15 amino acids. The germline V gene has CDR1 LNHDA and CDR2 SQIVND (reference sequence). J gave up 6 bases and V 4 bases, and 11 bases lay outside the gene matches. In nucleotides, the CDR3 is TGTGCCAGTAGTAATCCGGTAGTAGCGGGGTTCGAGCAGTACTTC. Amino acids: CASSNPVVAGFEQYF.

The chain has TRBV18 and TRBJ1-1; D not certain. Trimming took 2 bases from V and 1 from J, leaving 5 bases between them. This CDR3 region has 13 residues. Germline CDR1 is KGHSH and CDR2 is LQKENI. As DNA, the CDR3 is TGTGCCAGCTCACCAACGCAGAACACTGAAGCTTTCTTT. Its protein is CASSPTQNTEAFF.

The V gene is TRBV5-5, the J gene TRBJ2-3; TRBD1 or TRBD2 may be the D gene (6 bases each). With 4 bases removed from V and 1 base from J, the gap between germline ends came to 22 bases. The CDR3 loop spans 18 amino acids. CDR1 and CDR2 from the germline V gene are SGHKS and YYEKEE (reference sequence). CDR3 nucleotide sequence: TGTGCCAGCAGCGGGACACTACTAGCAAGAGAAGGCACAGATACGCAGTATTTT. The encoded protein is CASSGTLLAREGTDTQYF.

This chain joins TRBV11-3 and TRBJ2-7; either TRBD1 or TRBD2 may fit D (6 bases each). The CDR3 runs to 17 residues. With 2 bases removed from V and 0 bases from J, the gap between germline ends came to 17 bases. The germline CDR1 and CDR2 sequences are SGHNT and YENEEA. The CDR3 DNA sequence: TGTGCCAGCAGCTTAAAAAGGGGGGTCCACAGCTCCTACGAGCAGTACTTC. Its translation: CASSLKRGVHSSYEQYF. Full variable domain (missing parts from reference TRBV11-3 and TRBJ2-7): EAGVVQSPRYKIIEKKQPVAFWCNPISGHNTLYWYLQNLGQGPELLIRYENEEAVDDSQLPKDRFSAERLKGVDSTLKIQPAELGDSAVYLCASSLKRGVHSSYEQYFGPGTRLTVT.

The CDR3 sequence: CASSKTSRGEAYGYTF. CDR3 DNA sequence: TGTGCCAGCAGCAAAACAAGCCGCGGGGAGGCCTATGGCTACACCTTC. This chain links TRBV5-6 with TRBJ1-2; D gene uncertain. From germline, CDR1 is SGHDT and CDR2 YYEEEE. The CDR3 runs 16 residues. Trimming stripped 4 bases from V and 4 bases from J, with 20 bases between.

V is TRBV19 and J is TRBJ2-7; D unresolved. In germline, CDR1 is LNHDA, CDR2 SQIVND (reference sequence). V was pared by 6 bases and J by 3 bases, with 15 bases between. The CDR3 runs 14 residues. For the CDR3, the DNA is TGTGCCAGTAGCTTCTCTTTGGGTCTCTACGAGCAGTACTTC. Its protein product is CASSFSLGLYEQYF.

The chain has TRBV7-9 and TRBJ2-2; TRBD1 matches 10 bases. Germline CDR1 and CDR2: SEHNR and FQNEAQ (reference sequence). The CDR3 is 16 residues long. V was pared by 5 bases and J by 4 bases, with 7 bases of the junction left unmatched. The CDR3 DNA sequence: TGTGCCAGCAGCGGACGGACAGGGGGAGGCACCGGGGAGCTGTTTTTT. Protein product: CASSGRTGGGTGELFF.

The V call is TRBV9, the J call TRBJ1-4; 10 bases fit TRBD1. Germline-derived CDR1 and CDR2 are SGDLS and YYNGEE. The CDR3 loop spans 15 amino acids. Trimming cost V 4 bases and J 8 bases; bases outside gene matches: 8. The CDR3 is CASSSWDRGNEKLFF. The CDR3 nucleotides read TGTGCCAGCAGCTCGTGGGACAGGGGTAACGAAAAACTGTTTTTT.

V and J are TRBV11-2 and TRBJ1-2, with 7 bases aligning to TRBD1. In germline, CDR1 is SGHAT, CDR2 FQNNGV. The CDR3 is 17 amino acids. The V segment lost 5 bases and the J segment 1 base; nucleotides outside the gene matches: 13. CDR3 DNA: TGTGCCAGCAGCCCTTCGCAGGGGGATCCTTTTAACTATGGCTACACCTTC. Encoded protein: CASSPSQGDPFNYGYTF.

This clone appeared a single time. The rearrangement joins TRBV11-2 to TRBJ1-2; 7 nucleotides align to TRBD1. The germline V gene encodes CDR1 SGHAT and CDR2 FQNNGV. The CDR3 is 15 amino acids. V dropped 5 bases and J dropped 4; count of bases not matched to a gene: 10. In DNA, the CDR3 is TGTGCCAGCAGCCAGCCGGGACAGACAATCTATGGCTACACCTTC. Translating it yields CASSQPGQTIYGYTF.

This chain connects TRBV7-2 to TRBJ1-6; D perhaps matches TRBD1 (5 bases). Per the germline V gene, CDR1 is SGHTA and CDR2 is FQGNSA. Trimming stripped 2 bases from V and 5 bases from J, with 13 bases between. The CDR3 totals 16 residues. For the CDR3, the DNA is TGTGCCAGCAGCTTATGGGGGTTCGTGGATAATTCACCCCTCCACTTT. Translation: CASSLWGFVDNSPLHF.

This sequence joins TRBV7-6 and TRBJ2-7, with 11 bases aligning to TRBD1. The length of the CDR3 is 16 residues. The germline V gene has CDR1 SGHVS and CDR2 FNYEAQ. V lost 2 bases and J lost 4; bases outside the gene matches: 7. CDR3 residues: CASSLNPGTGGYEQYF. CDR3 bases: TGTGCCAGCAGCTTAAACCCCGGGACAGGGGGATACGAGCAGTACTTC.

V is TRBV7-2 and J is TRBJ1-2; 8 bases agree with TRBD1. Germline-derived CDR1 and CDR2 are SGHTA and FQGNSA. This CDR3 region has 16 residues. After removal of 5 bases from V and 4 bases from J, the junction contained 12 bases not matched to a gene. The CDR3 loop reads CASSTGQDNSGYGYTF. The CDR3 DNA sequence: TGTGCCAGCAGCACGGGACAGGATAACTCGGGCTATGGCTACACCTTC.

The rearrangement joins TRBV11-3 to TRBJ2-5; D may match TRBD1 or TRBD2 (6 bases each). Trimming removed 1 base at V and 2 bases at J, with 11 bases between. The CDR3 covers 15 residues. CDR1 and CDR2 (germline): SGHNT, YENEEA. In DNA form, the CDR3 reads TGTGCCAGCAGCTTAGGCGGGACATTTCAAGAGACCCAGTACTTC. This encodes CASSLGGTFQETQYF.

The chain carries TRBV4-1 and TRBJ1-1; D may be TRBD1 (5 bases). Germline V gene data show CDR1 as MGHRA and CDR2 as YSYEKL. Trimming pared 0 bases from V and 4 bases from J, leaving 9 bases between. CDR3 length: 14 residues. CDR3 protein: CASSQDIRGTEAFF. CDR3 DNA sequence: TGCGCCAGCAGCCAAGATATAAGGGGCACTGAAGCTTTCTTT.

This chain links TRBV7-2 with TRBJ2-3; possible D gene TRBD1, 6 bases. The V end was cut by 1 base, the J end by 1 base, with 9 bases between. The CDR3 is made up of 15 amino acids. Germline lookup yields CDR1 SGHTA and CDR2 FQGNSA. This CDR3 reads CASSLVRQGTDTQYF. CDR3 DNA: TGTGCCAGCAGCTTAGTTCGACAGGGCACAGATACGCAGTATTTT.

V gene TRBV4-3 combines with J gene TRBJ2-7; 9 bases match TRBD1. Germline-derived CDR1 and CDR2 are LGHNA and YSLEER. The CDR3 runs 15 residues. The V segment lost 3 bases and the J segment 7 bases; nucleotides outside the gene matches: 10. In nucleotides, the CDR3 is TGCGCCAGCAGCCATGCCGGGACAGGGAGGAGGGAGCAGTACTTC. This encodes CASSHAGTGRREQYF.

The chain combines TRBV7-3 with TRBJ2-2, with a weak D call TRBD1 (5 bases). The CDR3 extends over 14 amino acids. Trimming cost V 5 bases and J 1 base, with 8 bases left between them. In germline, CDR1 is SGHTA, CDR2 FQGTGA. CDR3 amino acids: CASSLGQNTGELFF. The CDR3 region has the DNA TGTGCCAGCAGCCTCGGACAGAACACCGGGGAGCTGTTTTTT.

A single count supports this clone. As DNA, the CDR3 is TGTGCCAGCACCCCACTCAGGGTGGAGACCCAGTACTTC. Protein product: CASTPLRVETQYF. The chain employs TRBV11-2 and TRBJ2-5; perhaps TRBD1 as D (5 bases). Germline V CDR1 and CDR2: SGHAT, FQNNGV. The V end lost 7 bases, the J end lost 5 bases, and 14 bases lay between the germline ends. The CDR3 loop spans 13 amino acids.

V usage is TRBV4-2 and J usage is TRBJ1-1; D remains unclear. The ends were cut back, 2 bases at V and 1 base at J, with 8 bases in the middle. CDR1 and CDR2 from the germline V gene are LGHNA and YNFKEQ. The CDR3 covers 14 residues. The CDR3 loop is CASSQRQENTEAFF. As DNA, the CDR3 is TGTGCCAGCAGCCAAAGACAAGAGAACACTGAAGCTTTCTTT.

As concerns this clone: Other DNA sequences in this specimen translate into the identical CDR3. This chain connects TRBV6-5 to TRBJ2-1; D is uncertain. Germline V gene lookup returns CDR1 MNHEY and CDR2 SVGAGI. The CDR3 covers 15 residues. Trimming removed 4 bases at V and 0 bases at J, with 10 bases between. CDR3 protein: CASSLGQSSYNEQFF. The DNA for the CDR3 is TGTGCCAGCAGTTTAGGTCAGAGCTCCTACAATGAGCAGTTCTTC.

The DNA for the CDR3 is TGCGCCAGCAGCTTGGATAATGAAAAACTGTTTTTT. Its protein product is CASSLDNEKLFF. The chain employs TRBV5-1 and TRBJ1-4; D remains ambiguous. The germline CDR1 and CDR2 sequences are SGHRS and YFSETQ. This CDR3 comprises 12 residues. V gave up 0 bases and J gave up 4 bases, with 1 base separating them.

The chain is built from TRBV2 and TRBJ1-6, with a possible D match to TRBD1 (5 bases). The germline CDR1 and CDR2 sequences are SNHLY and FYNNEI. The length of the CDR3 is 13 residues. V was cut by 6 bases and J by 9 bases, with 12 bases left in between. The CDR3 here is CASRGTSSSPLHF. The CDR3, as DNA: TGTGCCAGCAGGGGGACCTCTAGTTCACCCCTCCACTTT.